These 26 T cell receptor beta chains were all obtained from the same sample, sequenced in a study of shared clonotypes between healthy human individuals. The method was immunoSEQ multiplex PCR; TCRdb's version includes in-frame clones alone and lacks a portion of them. The sample contains a few million clones, approximately 95% of which appear only once. Sequenced input: naive CD4+ T cells from PBMCs. Stated subset: CD45RA+ positively selected. These receptors all come from a young man in good health. Some clones in this sample may be carry-over from other donors' samples.

The rearrangement uses TRBV2 and TRBJ2-1, with 11 bases that match TRBD2. CDR1 is SNHLY and CDR2 is FYNNEI in the germline V gene. The CDR3 contains 16 residues. V was pared by 6 bases and J by 5 bases, with 9 bases of the junction left unmatched. The DNA of the CDR3 is TGTGCCAGCAGCCAAACGGGACTAGCGGAAGACAATGAGCAGTTCTTC. Amino acids: CASSQTGLAEDNEQFF.

The chain joins TRBV7-6 to TRBJ2-5, with 10 bases identical to TRBD1. The CDR3 runs to 16 residues. The germline CDR1 and CDR2 sequences are SGHVS and FNYEAQ. V trimming: 6 bases; J trimming: 4 bases; junction bases outside the gene matches: 11. CDR3: CASSTRQGAVGETQYF. The CDR3 DNA follows: TGTGCCAGCAGTACAAGACAGGGGGCGGTGGGAGAGACCCAGTACTTC. Filled out from reference TRBV7-6 and TRBJ2-5, the complete variable domain reads GAGVSQSPRYKVTKRGQDVALRCDPISGHVSLYWYRQALGQGPEFLTYFNYEAQQDKSGLPNDRFSAERPEGSISTLTIQRTEQRDSAMYRCASSTRQGAVGETQYFGPGTRLLVL.

This chain connects TRBV5-4 to TRBJ2-7, with 14 nucleotides matching TRBD2. The V segment lost 3 bases and the J segment 4 bases; nucleotides outside the gene matches: 9. This CDR3 is built from 17 residues. Germline lookup yields CDR1 SGHNT and CDR2 YYREEE (reference sequence). CDR3 protein: CASSWGTSGRSLYEQYF. The CDR3 nucleotides are TGTGCCAGCAGCTGGGGGACTAGCGGGAGATCCCTATACGAGCAGTACTTC.

The chain is built from TRBV7-9 and TRBJ1-5; a weak D match, TRBD1 (6 bases). Per germline, CDR1 SEHNR and CDR2 FQNEAQ (reference sequence). The CDR3 contains 15 residues. V was trimmed by 6 bases and J by 6 bases, leaving 18 bases between them. The CDR3 here is CASSQESGGGQPQHF. In DNA form, the CDR3 reads TGTGCCAGCAGTCAGGAGTCCGGGGGCGGTCAGCCCCAGCATTTT. Drawing the rest from reference TRBV7-9 and TRBJ1-5, the complete variable domain is DTGVSQNPRHKITKRGQNVTFRCDPISEHNRLYWYRQTLGQGPEFLTYFQNEAQLEKSRLLSDRFSAERPKGSFSTLEIQRTEQGDSAMYLCASSQESGGGQPQHFGDGTRLSIL.

This clone was seen once. This chain connects TRBV29-1 to TRBJ2-7; D assignment may be TRBD1 or TRBD2 (6 bases each). This CDR3 region has 14 residues. CDR1 and CDR2 from the germline V gene are SQVTM and ANQGSEA. Trimming pared 3 bases from V and 2 bases from J, leaving 14 bases between. The CDR3 region is CSVEYPGEAYEQYF. CDR3 nucleotide sequence: TGCAGCGTTGAGTATCCAGGGGAGGCCTACGAGCAGTACTTC.

The chain couples TRBV18 to TRBJ2-2; 9 bases are a match to TRBD2. CDR1 and CDR2 from the germline V gene are KGHSH and LQKENI. The length of the CDR3 is 17 residues. The V and J ends lost 3 bases and 0 bases, in that order; junction bases with no gene match: 5. Here the CDR3 reads CASSPREGNANTGELFF. For the CDR3, the DNA is TGTGCCAGCTCACCGCGGGAGGGTAACGCGAACACCGGGGAGCTGTTTTTT.

The V gene is TRBV5-1, the J gene TRBJ2-7; the D gene is possibly TRBD1 (5 bases). The CDR3 runs to 15 residues. Germline CDR1 reads SGHRS; CDR2 reads YFSETQ. V lost 0 bases to trimming and J lost 6 bases, with 16 bases between them. The CDR3 nucleotides are TGCGCCAGCAGCTTGGCTTCTGGGGCAGGGCGCGAGCAGTACTTC. This gives the protein CASSLASGAGREQYF.

The CDR3 sequence is CASSAGPNSSGNTIYF. CDR3 DNA: TGCGCCAGCAGCGCGGGACCGAACTCCTCTGGAAACACCATATATTTT. The gene calls are TRBV5-1 and TRBJ1-3; D perhaps matches TRBD1 (5 bases). Germline CDR1 is SGHRS and CDR2 is YFSETQ. The CDR3 is 16 amino acids. Trimming left V 4 bases short and J 0 bases short, with 14 bases between.

As concerns this clone: Other DNA sequences within the sample encode an identical CDR3. This chain connects TRBV5-1 to TRBJ2-1, with D unresolved. This CDR3 spans 14 amino acids. Germline CDR1 is SGHRS and CDR2 is YFSETQ. V lost 2 bases and J 0 bases, leaving 6 bases between the germline ends. CDR3 sequence: CASSLGFSYNEQFF. The DNA for the CDR3 is TGCGCCAGCAGCTTAGGATTCTCCTACAATGAGCAGTTCTTC.

This clone was counted only a few times. The same CDR3 arises from other DNA sequences in this sample as well. This sequence joins TRBV9 and TRBJ2-7; no clear D. The CDR3 has 14 residues. Germline CDR1 reads SGDLS; CDR2 reads YYNGEE. V was trimmed by 2 bases and J by 0 bases, leaving 9 bases between them. In DNA, the CDR3 is TGTGCCAGCAGCGTTGGCCAAAGCTCCTACGAGCAGTACTTC. Translation gives CASSVGQSSYEQYF.

J is TRBJ2-3 and V is TRBV21-1; the table names TRBD2, a call not compared with the DNA. TRBV21-1 is a pseudogene segment. This CDR3 has 18 residues. The CDR3, as DNA: TGTGCCAGCAGCAAAGAGGGAGGCCCGCCGCTCTTCACAGATACGCAGTATTTT. Residues: CASSKEGGPPLFTDTQYF.

This chain connects TRBV11-3 to TRBJ2-7; possibly TRBD2 for D (6 bases). Between the trimmed V and J ends, which lost 5 bases and 5 bases, there was a span of 28 bases. The CDR3 totals 18 residues. Germline CDR1 reads SGHNT; CDR2 reads YENEEA. Here the CDR3 reads CASSLDPAGRPPGHEQYF. CDR3 nucleotides: TGTGCCAGCAGCCTCGACCCCGCGGGACGCCCTCCCGGGCACGAGCAGTACTTC.

The V call is TRBV28, the J call TRBJ1-5, with TRBD1 matching 12 bases. CDR1 and CDR2 (germline): MDHEN, SYDVKM. The CDR3 has 18 amino acids. After removal of 5 bases from V and 0 bases from J, the junction contained 8 bases not matched to a gene. The CDR3 nucleotides read TGTGCCAGCAGTCTGGGACAGGGGGCTTTGTATAGCAATCAGCCCCAGCATTTT. Amino acids: CASSLGQGALYSNQPQHF.

This clone was found once. Additional DNA sequences in this sample encode the identical CDR3. This sequence joins TRBV7-9 and TRBJ2-7; a possible D gene is TRBD2 (6 bases). The CDR3 extends over 14 amino acids. The V gene's germline CDR1 is SEHNR and CDR2 FQNEAQ (reference sequence). Trimming left V 3 bases short and J 3 bases short, with 12 bases between. In DNA, the CDR3 is TGTGCCAGCAGCTTCACGGGAGCCAGCTACGAGCAGTACTTC. This encodes CASSFTGASYEQYF.

This clone was counted a single time. Other DNA sequences of this sample code for an identical CDR3. J is TRBJ1-5 and V is TRBV4-2; 7 bases line up with TRBD1. V shed 3 bases, J shed 7 bases, and the junction held 6 bases outside the gene matches. CDR3 size: 14 residues. The germline V gene has CDR1 LGHNA and CDR2 YNFKEQ. This CDR3 reads CASSQRTGEQPQHF. As DNA, the CDR3 is TGTGCCAGCAGCCAGAGGACAGGCGAACAGCCCCAGCATTTT.

V is TRBV2 and J is TRBJ2-3, with D possibly TRBD2 on 6 matching bases. This CDR3 is 15 amino acids long. CDR1 is SNHLY, CDR2 FYNNEI, per germline. V lost 7 bases to trimming and J lost 0 bases, with 14 bases between them. CDR3 region: CASTFGGTSTDTQYF. CDR3 in DNA: TGTGCCAGCACTTTCGGCGGGACTAGCACAGATACGCAGTATTTT.

This chain uses TRBV9 with TRBJ2-5, with D possibly TRBD2 on 6 matching bases. V lost 3 bases and J 8 bases, leaving 14 bases between the germline ends. The germline gives CDR1 SGDLS, CDR2 YYNGEE. This CDR3 has 13 amino acids. CDR3 DNA sequence: TGTGCCAGCAGCGCCATCCAGGAGGGAACCCAGTACTTC. This encodes CASSAIQEGTQYF. The full variable domain, its missing parts supplied by reference TRBV9 and TRBJ2-5, is DSGVTQTPKHLITATGQRVTLRCSPRSGDLSVYWYQQSLDQGLQFLIQYYNGEERAKGNILERFSAQQFPDLHSELNLSSLELGDSALYFCASSAIQEGTQYFGPGTRLLVL.

The J gene is TRBJ1-3, the V gene TRBV6-1, with unresolved D. Trimming took 3 bases from V and 5 from J, leaving 14 bases between them. Per the germline V gene, CDR1 is MNHNS and CDR2 is SASEGT. This CDR3 has 15 residues. CDR3 sequence reads: CASSDREALRNTIYF. In nucleotides, the CDR3 is TGTGCCAGCAGTGATCGAGAGGCCCTAAGAAACACCATATATTTT.

The chain joins TRBV2 to TRBJ2-2; 9 bases map to TRBD1. Losses at the gene ends were 4 bases for V and 4 bases for J; bases not matched to a gene: 4. Per the germline V gene, CDR1 is SNHLY and CDR2 is FYNNEI. This CDR3 spans 15 amino acids. The DNA of the CDR3 is TGTGCCAGCAGTGGCACGGACAGGGGCACCGGGGAGCTGTTTTTT. Residues: CASSGTDRGTGELFF.

This clone was detected once. The chain uses TRBV15 and TRBJ2-4, with a tentative D call TRBD1 (6 bases). Per the germline V gene, CDR1 is LNHNV and CDR2 is YYDKDF (reference sequence). V lost 5 bases and J lost 3, with 20 bases in between. The CDR3 is 17 residues long. This CDR3 reads CATSLASQGKGKNIQYF. CDR3 coding DNA: TGTGCCACCAGCCTTGCCTCCCAGGGGAAGGGCAAAAACATTCAGTACTTC.

The chain joins TRBV27 to TRBJ2-7, with D tentatively TRBD2 (5 bases). The germline V gene has CDR1 MNHEY and CDR2 SMNVEV (reference sequence). The V end was cut by 6 bases, the J end by 3 bases, with 15 bases between. The CDR3 is made up of 14 amino acids. This chain's CDR3 is CASRKGGSHYEQYF. CDR3 nucleotides: TGTGCCAGCAGAAAGGGCGGGTCCCACTACGAGCAGTACTTC.

The rearrangement uses TRBV6-5 and TRBJ1-6; D uncertain. The CDR3 covers 15 residues. Trimming left V 4 bases short and J 9 bases short, with 16 bases between. The germline V gene has CDR1 MNHEY and CDR2 SVGAGI. CDR3 DNA sequence: TGTGCCAGCAGTTTCAGACAAACCACCCTTTCACCCCTCCACTTT. It is translated as CASSFRQTTLSPLHF.

This chain uses TRBV2 with TRBJ2-7; 9 bases map to TRBD1. Losses at the gene ends were 5 bases for V and 4 bases for J; bases not matched to a gene: 6. The CDR3 is 14 residues long. The germline CDR1 and CDR2 sequences are SNHLY and FYNNEI. CDR3 in DNA: TGTGCCAGCAGTCCAGACAGGGGGACTTACGAGCAGTACTTC. It codes for CASSPDRGTYEQYF.

The genes are TRBV29-1 and TRBJ1-2, with 7 bases that match TRBD1. J was trimmed by 2 bases and V by 7 bases; bases with no gene match: 4. The germline CDR1 and CDR2 sequences are SQVTM and ANQGSEA. This CDR3 is 12 amino acids long. CDR3 DNA sequence: TGCAGCGCCGAGACAGGGAACTATGGCTACACCTTC. Its translation: CSAETGNYGYTF.

This sequence joins TRBV27 and TRBJ2-6; D is perhaps TRBD1 (5 bases). The germline gives CDR1 MNHEY, CDR2 SMNVEV (reference sequence). The CDR3 runs to 14 residues. Trimming stripped 6 bases from V and 3 bases from J, with 9 bases between. The CDR3 nucleotides are TGTGCCAGCAGCAGGGTAGGTGGGGCCAACGTCCTGACTTTC. Amino acid sequence: CASSRVGGANVLTF.

This clone was recorded only once. The chain couples TRBV5-1 to TRBJ2-2; D may be TRBD2 (6 bases). CDR1 and CDR2 from the germline V gene are SGHRS and YFSETQ. The CDR3 contains 15 residues. Deletions cut 5 bases from V and 3 bases from J, with 14 bases between. CDR3 coding DNA: TGCGCCAGCAGTCGGACTACTCCGGACACCGGGGAGCTGTTTTTT. Translation gives CASSRTTPDTGELFF.